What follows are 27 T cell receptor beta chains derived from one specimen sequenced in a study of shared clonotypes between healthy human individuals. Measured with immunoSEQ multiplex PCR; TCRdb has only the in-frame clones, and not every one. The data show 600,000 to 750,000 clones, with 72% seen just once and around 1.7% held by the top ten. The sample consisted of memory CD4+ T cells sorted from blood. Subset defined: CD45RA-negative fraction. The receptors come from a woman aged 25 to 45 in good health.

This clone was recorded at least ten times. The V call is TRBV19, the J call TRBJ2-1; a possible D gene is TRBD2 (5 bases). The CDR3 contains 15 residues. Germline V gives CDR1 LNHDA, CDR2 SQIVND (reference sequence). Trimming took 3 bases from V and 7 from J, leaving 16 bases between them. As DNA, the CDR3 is TGTGCCAGTAGTATGGGGAGCCATCACGTGAATGAGCAGTTCTTC. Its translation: CASSMGSHHVNEQFF.

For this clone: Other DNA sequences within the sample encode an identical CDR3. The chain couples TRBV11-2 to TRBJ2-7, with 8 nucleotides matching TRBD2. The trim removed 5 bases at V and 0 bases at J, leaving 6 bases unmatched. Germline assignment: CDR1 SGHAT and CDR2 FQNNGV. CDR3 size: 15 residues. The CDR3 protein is CASSPGGSGSYEQYF. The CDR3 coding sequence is TGTGCCAGCAGCCCGGGGGGGAGTGGCTCCTACGAGCAGTACTTC. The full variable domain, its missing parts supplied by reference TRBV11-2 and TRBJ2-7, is EAGVAQSPRYKIIEKRQSVAFWCNPISGHATLYWYQQILGQGPKLLIQFQNNGVVDDSQLPKDRFSAERLKGVDSTLKIQPAKLEDSAVYLCASSPGGSGSYEQYFGPGTRLTVT.

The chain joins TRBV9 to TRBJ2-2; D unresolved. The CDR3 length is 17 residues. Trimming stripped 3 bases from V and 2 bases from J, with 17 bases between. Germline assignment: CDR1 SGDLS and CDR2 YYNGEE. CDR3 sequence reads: CASSDTDGKTNTGELFF. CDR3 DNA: TGTGCCAGCAGCGACACGGACGGCAAGACCAACACCGGGGAGCTGTTTTTT.

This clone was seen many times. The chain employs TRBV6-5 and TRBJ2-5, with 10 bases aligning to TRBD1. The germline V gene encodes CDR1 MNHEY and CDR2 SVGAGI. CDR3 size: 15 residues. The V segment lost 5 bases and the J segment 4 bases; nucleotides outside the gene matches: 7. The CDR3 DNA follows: TGTGCCAGCAGTCTCGCCGGGGACAGGGGAGAGACCCAGTACTTC. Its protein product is CASSLAGDRGETQYF.

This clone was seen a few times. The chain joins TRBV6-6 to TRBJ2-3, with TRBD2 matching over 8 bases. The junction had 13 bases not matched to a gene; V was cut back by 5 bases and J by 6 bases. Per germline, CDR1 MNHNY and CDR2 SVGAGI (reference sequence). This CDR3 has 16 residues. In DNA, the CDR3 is TGTGCCAGCAGTCCAATCCGGGGACTAGGGGCGGATACGCAGTATTTT. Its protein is CASSPIRGLGADTQYF.

Here the CDR3 reads CAILVGQETQYF. CDR3 in DNA: TGTGCCATTTTAGTCGGCCAAGAGACCCAGTACTTC. J is TRBJ2-5 and V is TRBV10-3; D not certain. The CDR3 extends over 12 amino acids. The germline V gene encodes CDR1 ENHRY and CDR2 SYGVKD. Trimming pared 9 bases from V and 1 base from J, leaving 9 bases between.

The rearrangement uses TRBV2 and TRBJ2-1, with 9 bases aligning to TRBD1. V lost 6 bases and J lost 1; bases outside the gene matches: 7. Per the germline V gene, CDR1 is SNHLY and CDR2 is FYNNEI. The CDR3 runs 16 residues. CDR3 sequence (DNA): TGTGCCAGCAGACTAGGGACAGGGAGTTCCTACAATGAGCAGTTCTTC. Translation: CASRLGTGSSYNEQFF.

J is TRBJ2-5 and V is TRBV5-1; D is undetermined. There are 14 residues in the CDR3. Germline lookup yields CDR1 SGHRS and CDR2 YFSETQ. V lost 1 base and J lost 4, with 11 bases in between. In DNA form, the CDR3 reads TGCGCCAGCAGCTTGACCGGGCCCCCAGAGACCCAGTACTTC. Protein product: CASSLTGPPETQYF.

The chain's CDR3 is CASSIGLRAGSLEQYF. The DNA for the CDR3 is TGTGCCAGCAGCATTGGACTAAGGGCAGGGAGCCTCGAGCAGTACTTC. The chain uses TRBV21-1 and TRBJ2-7; the table assigns TRBD2, which was not confirmed against the DNA. TRBV21-1 is listed as a pseudogene. The CDR3 runs to 16 residues.

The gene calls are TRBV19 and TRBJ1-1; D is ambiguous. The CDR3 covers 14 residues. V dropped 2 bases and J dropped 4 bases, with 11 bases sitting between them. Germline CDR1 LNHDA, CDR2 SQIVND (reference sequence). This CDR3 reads CASSILGGITEAFF. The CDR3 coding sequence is TGTGCCAGTAGTATACTCGGTGGGATCACTGAAGCTTTCTTT.

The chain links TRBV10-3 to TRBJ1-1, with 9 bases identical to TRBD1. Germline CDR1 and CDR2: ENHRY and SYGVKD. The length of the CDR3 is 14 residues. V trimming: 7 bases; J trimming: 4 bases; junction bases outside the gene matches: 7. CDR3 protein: CAIMGTGKGTEAFF. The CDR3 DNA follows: TGTGCCATCATGGGGACAGGGAAGGGCACTGAAGCTTTCTTT.

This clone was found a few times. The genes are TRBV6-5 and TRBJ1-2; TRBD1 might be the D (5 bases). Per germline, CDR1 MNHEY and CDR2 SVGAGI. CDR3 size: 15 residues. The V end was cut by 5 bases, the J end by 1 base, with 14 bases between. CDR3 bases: TGTGCCAGCAGTAACTGGGACGGGCGTAACTATGGCTACACCTTC. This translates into CASSNWDGRNYGYTF.

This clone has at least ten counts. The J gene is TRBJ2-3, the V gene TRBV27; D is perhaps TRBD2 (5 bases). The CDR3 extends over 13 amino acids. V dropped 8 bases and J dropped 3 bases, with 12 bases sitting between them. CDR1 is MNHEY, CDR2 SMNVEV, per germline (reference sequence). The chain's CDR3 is CASRAKRTDTQYF. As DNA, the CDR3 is TGTGCCAGCCGGGCAAAGCGGACAGATACGCAGTATTTT.

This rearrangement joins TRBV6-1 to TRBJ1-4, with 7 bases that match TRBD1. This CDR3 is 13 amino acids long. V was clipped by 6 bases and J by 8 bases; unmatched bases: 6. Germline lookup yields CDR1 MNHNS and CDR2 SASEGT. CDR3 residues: CASSRGGQEKLFF. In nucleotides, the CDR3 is TGTGCCAGCAGCCGAGGGGGACAGGAAAAACTGTTTTTT.

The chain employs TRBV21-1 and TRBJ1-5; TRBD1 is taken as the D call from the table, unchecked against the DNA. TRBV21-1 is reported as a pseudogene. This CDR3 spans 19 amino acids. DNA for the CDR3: TGTGCCAGCAGCAAAAAAAGACAGCAGGTAGGTAGTAGCAATCAGCCCCAGCATTTT. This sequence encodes CASSKKRQQVGSSNQPQHF.

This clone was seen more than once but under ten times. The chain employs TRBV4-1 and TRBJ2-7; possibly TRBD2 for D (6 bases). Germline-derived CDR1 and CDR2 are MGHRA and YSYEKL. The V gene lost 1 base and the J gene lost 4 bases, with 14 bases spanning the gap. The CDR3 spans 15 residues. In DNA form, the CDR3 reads TGCGCCAGCAGCCAAGGCCACGGGAGTTCGTACGAGCAGTACTTC. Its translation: CASSQGHGSSYEQYF.

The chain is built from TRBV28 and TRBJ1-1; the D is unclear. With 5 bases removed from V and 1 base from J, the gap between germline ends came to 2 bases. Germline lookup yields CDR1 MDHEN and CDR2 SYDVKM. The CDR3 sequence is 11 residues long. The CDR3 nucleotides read TGTGCCAGCAGTGGGAACACTGAAGCTTTCTTT. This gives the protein CASSGNTEAFF.

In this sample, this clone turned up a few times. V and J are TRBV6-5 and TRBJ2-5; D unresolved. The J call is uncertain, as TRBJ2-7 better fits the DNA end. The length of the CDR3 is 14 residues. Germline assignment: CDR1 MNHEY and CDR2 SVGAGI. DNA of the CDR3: TGTGCCTCAGCAGTTGGAGCCAATTCCTACGAGCAGTACTTC. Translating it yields CASAVGANSYEQYF.

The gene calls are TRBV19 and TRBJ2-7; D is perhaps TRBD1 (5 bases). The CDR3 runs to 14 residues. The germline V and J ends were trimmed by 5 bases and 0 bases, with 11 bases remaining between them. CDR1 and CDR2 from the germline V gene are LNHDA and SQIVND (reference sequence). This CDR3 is CASSQGRSSYEQYF. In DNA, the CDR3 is TGTGCCAGTAGTCAGGGCAGGAGCTCCTACGAGCAGTACTTC.

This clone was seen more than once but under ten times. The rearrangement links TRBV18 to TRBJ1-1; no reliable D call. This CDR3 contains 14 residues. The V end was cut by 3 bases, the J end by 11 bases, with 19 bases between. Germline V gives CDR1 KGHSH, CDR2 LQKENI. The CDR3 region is CASSPSYADLGAFF. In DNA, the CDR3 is TGTGCCAGCTCACCCTCTTACGCGGATTTGGGGGCTTTCTTT.

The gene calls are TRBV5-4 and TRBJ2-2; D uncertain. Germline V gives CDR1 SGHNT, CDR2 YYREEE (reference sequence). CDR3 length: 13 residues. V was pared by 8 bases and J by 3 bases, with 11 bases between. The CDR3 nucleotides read TGTGCCAGTCGTGGGTTAGACACCGGGGAGCTGTTTTTT. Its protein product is CASRGLDTGELFF.

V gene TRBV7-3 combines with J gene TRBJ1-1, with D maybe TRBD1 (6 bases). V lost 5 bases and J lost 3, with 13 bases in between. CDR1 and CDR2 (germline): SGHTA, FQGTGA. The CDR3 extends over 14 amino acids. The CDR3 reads CASSLKGGDTEAFF. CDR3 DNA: TGTGCCAGCAGCCTCAAAGGGGGAGACACTGAAGCTTTCTTT.

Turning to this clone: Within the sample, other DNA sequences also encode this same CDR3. In DNA form, the CDR3 reads TGCGCCAGCAGCTTGGCTTCGGGGGTCTACAATGAGCAGTTCTTC. Amino acids: CASSLASGVYNEQFF. The chain couples TRBV5-1 to TRBJ2-1; the D gene is possibly TRBD2 (6 bases). CDR3 length equals 15 residues. Germline CDR1 reads SGHRS; CDR2 reads YFSETQ. The V gene lost 0 bases and the J gene lost 3 bases, with 10 bases spanning the gap.

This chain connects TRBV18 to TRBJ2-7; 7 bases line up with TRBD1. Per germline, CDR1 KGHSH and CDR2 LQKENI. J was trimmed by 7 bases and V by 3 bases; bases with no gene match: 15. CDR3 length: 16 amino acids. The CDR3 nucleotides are TGTGCCAGCTCACCCAATACCGGGACAGACCTTCGGGAGCAGTACTTC. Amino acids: CASSPNTGTDLREQYF.

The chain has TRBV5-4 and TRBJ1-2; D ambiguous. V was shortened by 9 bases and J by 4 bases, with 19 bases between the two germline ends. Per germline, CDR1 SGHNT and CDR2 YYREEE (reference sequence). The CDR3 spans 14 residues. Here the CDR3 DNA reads TGTGCCACCACCTCTAGAACGGAGATCTATGGCTACACCTTC. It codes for CATTSRTEIYGYTF.

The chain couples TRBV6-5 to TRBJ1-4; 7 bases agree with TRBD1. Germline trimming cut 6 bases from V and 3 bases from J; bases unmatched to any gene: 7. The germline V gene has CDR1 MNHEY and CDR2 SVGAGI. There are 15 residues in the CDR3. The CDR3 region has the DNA TGTGCCAGCAGCGACCAAACAGGGGCTAATGAAAAACTGTTTTTT. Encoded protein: CASSDQTGANEKLFF.

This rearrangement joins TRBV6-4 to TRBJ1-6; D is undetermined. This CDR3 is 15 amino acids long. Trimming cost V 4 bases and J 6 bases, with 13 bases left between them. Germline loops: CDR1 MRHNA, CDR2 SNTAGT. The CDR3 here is CASSAQALGNSPLHF. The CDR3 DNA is TGTGCCAGCAGTGCGCAGGCTCTGGGTAATTCACCCCTCCACTTT.